The 13 T cell receptor beta chains given below trace back to one sample, sequenced in a study of T cell repertoires in aging, cancer and after chemotherapy. Peripheral blood genomic DNA, not sorted cells or RNA, was the template. A mixed TRB-A/B primer pool amplified rearranged TRB by multiplex touch-down PCR. A single record per CDR3 protein comes from TCRdb applying MiXCR to the multiplex PCR reads. The sample has a few thousand distinct CDR3 sequences, more than 20% seen once; the top ten hold about 10%. Sample: blood. The receptors here all came from a human donor in good health. The donor label of this sample is uncertain.

The V and J genes are TRBV10-3 and TRBJ2-3; D is uncertain. There are 15 residues in the CDR3. Trimming removed 4 bases at V and 1 base at J, with 12 bases between. Germline V gene data show CDR1 as ENHRY and CDR2 as SYGVKD. The CDR3 here is CAISVGGEGTDTQYF. The CDR3 region has the DNA TGTGCCATCAGTGTGGGTGGGGAAGGCACAGATACGCAGTATTTT.

The chain is built from TRBV5-4 and TRBJ2-5, with 9 bases identical to TRBD2. The germline CDR1 and CDR2 sequences are SGHNT and YYREEE (reference sequence). The trim removed 0 bases at V and 5 bases at J, leaving 17 bases unmatched. This CDR3 comprises 19 residues. The CDR3 nucleotides read TGTGCCAGCAGCTTGGGAGATGGAGGACTAGCGAGGAGGTCGGAGACCCAGTACTTC. It is translated as CASSLGDGGLARRSETQYF.

The sample holds many counts of this clonotype. The J gene is TRBJ2-1, the V gene TRBV6-4; 12 bases align to TRBD2. This CDR3 spans 15 amino acids. CDR1 MRHNA and CDR2 SNTAGT come from the germline V gene. Unmatched junction bases numbered 3, after V lost 5 bases and J lost 4 bases. CDR3 DNA sequence: TGTGCCAGCAGTCAACTAGCGGGGGGATACAATGAGCAGTTCTTC. It translates to CASSQLAGGYNEQFF.

A note on this clonotype: A much larger clone lies a single base off, so this may be a read error. This rearrangement joins TRBV5-1 to TRBJ2-5, with D perhaps TRBD1 (6 bases). Germline V gives CDR1 SGHRS, CDR2 YFSETQ. Trimming cost V 0 bases and J 5 bases, with 11 bases left between them. This CDR3 contains 14 residues. This chain's CDR3 is CASSLDGGYETQYF. The CDR3 nucleotides are TGCGCCAGCAGCTTGGATGGGGGCTATGAGACCCAGTACTTC. Full variable domain (remainder filled in from reference TRBV5-1 and TRBJ2-5): KAGVTQTPRYLIKTRGQQVTLSCSPISGHRSVSWYQQTPGQGLQFLFEYFSETQRNKGNFPGRFSGRQFSNSRSEMNVSTLELGDSALYLCASSLDGGYETQYFGPGTRLLVL.

V and J are TRBV7-2 and TRBJ1-2, with 9 nucleotides matching TRBD1. Germline loops: CDR1 SGHTA, CDR2 FQGNSA. Trimming at V came to 5 bases and at J to 5 bases, leaving 3 bases not matched to a gene. This CDR3 comprises 13 residues. As DNA, the CDR3 is TGTGCCAGCAGCCGGGACAGGGTTTATGGCTACACCTTC. As protein: CASSRDRVYGYTF.

This clonotype is termed medium-sized. The CDR3 loop is CASSVGTGYNSPLHF. CDR3 bases: TGTGCCAGCAGCGTTGGGACAGGCTATAATTCACCCCTCCACTTT. The rearrangement uses TRBV11-3 and TRBJ1-6, with 8 bases aligning to TRBD1. Germline V gene data show CDR1 as SGHNT and CDR2 as YENEEA. CDR3 size: 15 residues. V lost 5 bases to trimming and J lost 3 bases; unmatched junction nucleotides: 3.

In its sample, this clonotype is medium-sized (0.01 to 0.1%). CDR3 residues: CATSRDRRELFF. The CDR3 region has the DNA TGTGCCACCAGCAGAGATCGACGGGAGCTGTTTTTT. The chain uses TRBV15 and TRBJ2-2, with no clear D. The CDR3 runs to 12 residues. In germline, CDR1 is LNHNV, CDR2 YYDKDF (reference sequence). The germline V and J ends were trimmed by 0 bases and 9 bases, with 5 bases remaining between them.

This clonotype was found a few times. The rearrangement joins TRBV12-5 to TRBJ2-1, with 8 bases identical to TRBD2. The CDR3 covers 13 residues. CDR1 and CDR2 (germline): LGHNT, FRNRAP. CDR3 loop: CATSGSPFNEQFF. In DNA, the CDR3 is TGTGCCACGAGCGGGAGTCCCTTCAATGAGCAGTTCTTC.

This clonotype is classed as medium-sized. The rearrangement uses TRBV6-5 and TRBJ2-7; tentative D call: TRBD1 (5 bases). Germline V gene sequence: CDR1 MNHEY, CDR2 SVGAGI. The CDR3 runs to 13 residues. Trimming shortened V by 4 bases and J by 3 bases, and 10 bases separated the two germline ends. The DNA of the CDR3 is TGTGCCAGCAGTTTCGTGCAGGGCTACGAGCAGTACTTC. The encoded protein is CASSFVQGYEQYF.

By sample fraction, this clonotype is medium-sized. This sequence joins TRBV5-4 and TRBJ2-7, with a weak D call TRBD1 (6 bases). Between the trimmed V and J ends, which lost 3 bases and 5 bases, there was a span of 9 bases. Germline V lookup: CDR1 SGHNT, CDR2 YYREEE (reference sequence). This CDR3 is 12 amino acids long. The CDR3 region is CASSSQGNEQYF. The DNA of the CDR3 is TGTGCCAGCAGCTCACAGGGTAACGAGCAGTACTTC.

With regard to this clonotype: No conserved phenylalanine or tryptophan ends this CDR3, so it is likely a read error. This chain links TRBV20-1 with TRBJ2-5; D perhaps matches TRBD1 (6 bases). Trimming removed 2 bases from V and 2 bases from J, with 9 bases in between. In germline, CDR1 is DFQATT, CDR2 SNEGSKA (reference sequence). The CDR3 sequence is 13 residues long. Here the CDR3 reads CSARPGAQETQYS. The DNA for the CDR3 is TGCAGTGCTAGACCAGGGGCTCAAGAGACCCAGTACTCC.

The chain couples TRBV7-9 to TRBJ2-1; D is undetermined. CDR1 is SEHNR and CDR2 is FQNEAQ in the germline V gene (reference sequence). With 5 bases removed from V and 8 bases from J, the gap between germline ends came to 13 bases. The CDR3 consists of 13 residues. The CDR3 DNA is TGTGCCAGCAGCCCCCGTCGGACCGATGAGCAGTTCTTC. Translating it yields CASSPRRTDEQFF.

Within the sample, this clonotype is medium-sized. The chain is built from TRBV6-5 and TRBJ2-5, with 13 bases fitting TRBD2. CDR1 is MNHEY, CDR2 SVGAGI, per germline. V lost 6 bases to trimming and J lost 5 bases; unmatched junction nucleotides: 18. CDR3 length: 19 amino acids. The CDR3 loop is CASSLRRDTSGRAGETQYF. For the CDR3, the DNA is TGTGCCAGCAGCCTACGTAGGGATACTAGCGGGAGGGCCGGGGAGACCCAGTACTTC.